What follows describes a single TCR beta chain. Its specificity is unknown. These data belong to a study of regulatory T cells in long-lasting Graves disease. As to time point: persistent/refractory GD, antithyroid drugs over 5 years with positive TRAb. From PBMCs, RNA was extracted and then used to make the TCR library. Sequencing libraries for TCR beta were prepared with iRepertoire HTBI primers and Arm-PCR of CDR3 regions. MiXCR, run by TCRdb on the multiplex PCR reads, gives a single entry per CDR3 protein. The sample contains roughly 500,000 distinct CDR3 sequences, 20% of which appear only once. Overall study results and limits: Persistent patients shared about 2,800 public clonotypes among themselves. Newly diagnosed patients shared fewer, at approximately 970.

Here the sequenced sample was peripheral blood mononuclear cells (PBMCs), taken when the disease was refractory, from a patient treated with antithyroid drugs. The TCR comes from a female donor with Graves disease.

Here the CDR3 DNA reads TGTGCCAGCAGCTTCTCAGGAGACTCTACCTACGAGCAGTACTTC. This encodes CASSFSGDSTYEQYF. The chain combines TRBV7-2 with TRBJ2-7; D is undetermined. Per germline, CDR1 SGHTA and CDR2 FQGNSA. The V gene lost 3 bases and the J gene lost 2 bases, with 14 bases spanning the gap. CDR3 length equals 15 residues.